This entry features one T cell receptor beta chain sequence. One end of the junction fails to match germline, which may point to a read error. The data are from a study of blood T cell repertoires in COVID-19. Study information: Acute and convalescent COVID-19 specimens originated in the United States, Italy and Spain. The analysed material was cDNA or gDNA that came from T cells, B-cell-depleted T cells, or PBMCs.

As originally analysed: Reference gene primer amplification gave nucleated cell count estimates. Assay: immunoSEQ multiplex PCR; the TCRdb copy retains only in-frame clones and omits some. V, J and clone size are those of that table, while D and trimming were read from the DNA. Of around 220,000 clones in the sample, 85% to 90% are singletons; the top ten hold about 4.8%. CDR1 is SGHNT and CDR2 is YYREEE in the germline V gene (reference sequence). This CDR3 is 11 amino acids long. The sequence was collected from a man aged 50 to 59 with acute or convalescent COVID-19. This chain links TRBV5-4 with TRBJ1-1, with D unresolved. The sequencing input was peripheral blood. CDR3 nucleotide sequence: TGTGCCAGCAGGGAAAACAGTGAAGCTTTCTTT. Amino acid sequence: CASRENSEAFF.